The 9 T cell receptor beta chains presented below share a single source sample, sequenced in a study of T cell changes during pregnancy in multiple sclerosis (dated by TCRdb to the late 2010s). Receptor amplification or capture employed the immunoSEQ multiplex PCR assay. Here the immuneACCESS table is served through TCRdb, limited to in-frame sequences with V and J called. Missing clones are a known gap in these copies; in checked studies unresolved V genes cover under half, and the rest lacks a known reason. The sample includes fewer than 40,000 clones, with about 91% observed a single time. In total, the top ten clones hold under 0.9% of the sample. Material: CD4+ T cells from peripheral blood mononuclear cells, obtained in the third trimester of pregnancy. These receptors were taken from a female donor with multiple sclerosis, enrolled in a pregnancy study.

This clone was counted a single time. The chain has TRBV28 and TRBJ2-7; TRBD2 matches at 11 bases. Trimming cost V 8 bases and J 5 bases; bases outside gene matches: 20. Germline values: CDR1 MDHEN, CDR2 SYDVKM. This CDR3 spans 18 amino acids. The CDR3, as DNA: TGTGCCAGCTCGACTTGGACTAGCGGGTTTGCTCTCCCCCACGAGCAGTACTTC. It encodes CASSTWTSGFALPHEQYF.

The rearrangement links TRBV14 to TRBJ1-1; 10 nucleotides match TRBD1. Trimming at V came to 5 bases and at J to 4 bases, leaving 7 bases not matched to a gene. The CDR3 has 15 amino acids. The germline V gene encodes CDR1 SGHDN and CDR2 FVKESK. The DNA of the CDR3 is TGTGCCAGCAGCGACCGACAGGGGGCTGGCACTGAAGCTTTCTTT. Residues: CASSDRQGAGTEAFF.

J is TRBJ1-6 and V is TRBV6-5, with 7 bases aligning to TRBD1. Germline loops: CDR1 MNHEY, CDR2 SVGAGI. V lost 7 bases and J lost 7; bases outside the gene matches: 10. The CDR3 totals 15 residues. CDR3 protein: CASKDGTVENSPLHF. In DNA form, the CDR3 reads TGTGCCAGCAAGGATGGGACAGTCGAAAATTCACCCCTCCACTTT.

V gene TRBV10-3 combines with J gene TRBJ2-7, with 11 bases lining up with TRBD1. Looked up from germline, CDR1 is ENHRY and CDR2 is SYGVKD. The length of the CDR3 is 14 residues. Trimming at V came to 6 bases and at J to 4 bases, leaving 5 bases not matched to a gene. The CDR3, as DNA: TGTGCCATCAGGACCGGGACAGGGGGATACGAGCAGTACTTC. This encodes CAIRTGTGGYEQYF.

Written as DNA, the CDR3 is TGTGCCAGCAGTTTCGGGGAAAACTATGGCTACACCTTC. Its protein product is CASSFGENYGYTF. The chain carries TRBV6-1 and TRBJ1-2; D unresolved. Between the trimmed V and J ends, which lost 5 bases and 2 bases, there was a span of 9 bases. Germline V CDR1 and CDR2: MNHNS, SASEGT. The CDR3 loop spans 13 amino acids.

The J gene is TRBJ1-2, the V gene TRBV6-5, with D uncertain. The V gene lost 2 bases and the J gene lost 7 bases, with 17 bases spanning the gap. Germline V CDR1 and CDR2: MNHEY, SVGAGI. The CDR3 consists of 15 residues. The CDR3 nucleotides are TGTGCCAGCAGTTACGAGGGTGCCCGGTCCCGTGGCTACACCTTC. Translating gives CASSYEGARSRGYTF.

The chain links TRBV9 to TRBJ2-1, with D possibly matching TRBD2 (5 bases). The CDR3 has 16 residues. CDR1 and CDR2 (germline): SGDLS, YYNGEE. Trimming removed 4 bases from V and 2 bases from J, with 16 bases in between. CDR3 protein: CASSSLAGVAYNEQFF. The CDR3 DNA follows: TGTGCCAGCAGCTCCCTAGCTGGGGTCGCCTACAATGAGCAGTTCTTC.

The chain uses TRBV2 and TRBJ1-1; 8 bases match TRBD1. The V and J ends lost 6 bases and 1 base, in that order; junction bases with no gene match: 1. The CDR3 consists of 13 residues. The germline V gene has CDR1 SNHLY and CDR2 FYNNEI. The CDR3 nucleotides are TGTGCCAGCAGAGGACAGGGGAACACTGAAGCTTTCTTT. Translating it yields CASRGQGNTEAFF. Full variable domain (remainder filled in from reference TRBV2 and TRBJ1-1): EPEVTQTPSHQVTQMGQEVILRCVPISNHLYFYWYRQILGQKVEFLVSFYNNEISEKSEIFDDQFSVERPDGSNFTLKIRSTKLEDSAMYFCASRGQGNTEAFFGQGTRLTVV.

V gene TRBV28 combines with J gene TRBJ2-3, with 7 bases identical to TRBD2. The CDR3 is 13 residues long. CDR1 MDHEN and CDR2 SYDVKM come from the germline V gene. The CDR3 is CVAGEPPTDTQYF. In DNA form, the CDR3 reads TGTGTGGCGGGGGAGCCCCCCACAGATACGCAGTATTTT.